Presented here are 22 T cell receptor beta chains from one specimen sequenced in a study of CD8+CD57+ T cells in acquired aplastic anemia. Genomic DNA, the template, was used for profiling of the TCR beta VDJ and CDR3. MiXCR, applied by TCRdb to the reads, yields one record per CDR3 protein. This table holds some 200,000 distinct CDR3 sequences, just under 50% found once. Patients sequenced had flow cytometry evidence of CD8+CD57+ cell expansion. Sequenced: sorted CD4+, CD8+, or CD8+CD57+ T cells (not recorded which) from PBMCs. These receptors all stem from a human donor with aplastic anemia.

This clonotype was detected only a few times. V is TRBV9 and J is TRBJ2-3, with 11 bases identical to TRBD2. Looked up from germline, CDR1 is SGDLS and CDR2 is YYNGEE. This CDR3 is 15 amino acids long. Losses at the gene ends were 2 bases for V and 5 bases for J; bases not matched to a gene: 4. The CDR3 DNA reads TGTGCCAGCAGCGTTTCCGGGACTAGCGGAGATACGCAGTATTTT. It specifies CASSVSGTSGDTQYF.

The rearrangement uses TRBV20-1 and TRBJ1-1; TRBD1 might be the D (6 bases). CDR1 is DFQATT and CDR2 is SNEGSKA in the germline V gene (reference sequence). The V gene lost 4 bases and the J gene lost 0 bases, with 15 bases spanning the gap. This CDR3 is built from 15 residues. The CDR3 here is CSATGVGGLNTEAFF. In DNA, the CDR3 is TGCAGTGCTACAGGGGTGGGGGGCTTGAACACTGAAGCTTTCTTT.

The V call is TRBV7-9, the J call TRBJ2-5, with a weak D call TRBD2 (6 bases). In germline, CDR1 is SEHNR, CDR2 FQNEAQ (reference sequence). This CDR3 contains 14 residues. Deletions cut 2 bases from V and 4 bases from J, with 11 bases between. CDR3 loop: CASSLLRGLETQYF. CDR3 coding DNA: TGTGCCAGCAGCTTACTTCGGGGACTAGAGACCCAGTACTTC.

The J gene is TRBJ2-2, the V gene TRBV4-1; TRBD2 matches 7 bases. This CDR3 spans 17 amino acids. V lost 2 bases and J lost 5; bases outside the gene matches: 11. The germline CDR1 and CDR2 sequences are MGHRA and YSYEKL. The DNA of the CDR3 is TGCGCCAGCAGCCAACCTGAGGGACTAACAAAGACCGGGGAGCTGTTTTTT. Protein sequence: CASSQPEGLTKTGELFF.

This clonotype was seen only a few times. The chain has TRBV15 and TRBJ2-7; 7 bases agree with TRBD2. The CDR3 extends over 15 amino acids. Germline assignment: CDR1 LNHNV and CDR2 YYDKDF (reference sequence). Trimming at V came to 0 bases and at J to 4 bases, leaving 6 bases not matched to a gene. The CDR3 sequence is CATSRDRAGAYEQYF. CDR3 coding DNA: TGTGCCACCAGCAGAGATCGGGCGGGAGCTTACGAGCAGTACTTC.

The gene calls are TRBV28 and TRBJ2-7, with a tentative D call TRBD1 (5 bases). V lost 4 bases and J 4 bases, leaving 8 bases between the germline ends. The CDR3 covers 12 residues. CDR1 and CDR2 (germline): MDHEN, SYDVKM. CDR3 protein: CASSSDRYEQYF. The CDR3 nucleotides are TGTGCCAGCAGTTCTGACAGATACGAGCAGTACTTC.

This clonotype was found many times. The chain joins TRBV4-1 to TRBJ2-1; D unclear. V gave up 3 bases and J gave up 8 bases, with 14 bases separating them. Germline CDR1 and CDR2: MGHRA and YSYEKL. The CDR3 sequence is 14 residues long. CDR3 bases: TGCGCCAGCAGCCAGAGCCCAACAGTGTATGAGCAGTTCTTC. Translated: CASSQSPTVYEQFF.

In regard to this clonotype: Relative to the germline gene, one junction end is altered; a read error may explain this. The CDR3 loop is CASSHSGGARETQYF. DNA of the CDR3: TGCGCCAGCAGCCACAGCGGGGGGGCCAGGGAGACCCAGTACTTC. This chain links TRBV5-5 with TRBJ2-5, with TRBD2 identical over 10 bases. CDR1 SGHKS and CDR2 YYEKEE come from the germline V gene (reference sequence). The CDR3 has 15 amino acids.

The chain employs TRBV7-2 and TRBJ2-7, with TRBD1 matching 11 bases. V shed 8 bases, J shed 7 bases, and the junction held 4 bases outside the gene matches. The CDR3 runs 12 residues. Per the germline V gene, CDR1 is SGHTA and CDR2 is FQGNSA. The chain's CDR3 is CASRTGGLEQYF. The DNA for the CDR3 is TGTGCCAGCCGGACAGGGGGCTTAGAGCAGTACTTC.

This clonotype was seen many times. The genes are TRBV20-1 and TRBJ2-7, with 10 nucleotides matching TRBD1. Germline assignment: CDR1 DFQATT and CDR2 SNEGSKA (reference sequence). The CDR3 sequence is 15 residues long. V lost 2 bases, J lost 5 bases, and 9 bases stayed unmatched. CDR3 sequence reads: CSARYMGTGVDEQYF. CDR3 bases: TGCAGTGCTAGATATATGGGGACAGGGGTGGACGAGCAGTACTTC.

The chain has TRBV15 and TRBJ2-7; D perhaps matches TRBD2 (5 bases). This CDR3 region has 13 residues. Germline V gene data show CDR1 as LNHNV and CDR2 as YYDKDF (reference sequence). V was pared by 5 bases and J by 6 bases, with 14 bases between. The CDR3 loop reads CATSSGIPGEQYF. CDR3 nucleotide sequence: TGTGCCACCAGCTCCGGGATCCCGGGCGAGCAGTACTTC. Drawing the rest from reference TRBV15 and TRBJ2-7, the complete variable domain is DAMVIQNPRYQVTQFGKPVTLSCSQTLNHNVMYWYQQKSSQAPKLLFHYYDKDFNNEADTPDNFQSRRPNTSFCFLDIRSPGLGDTAMYLCATSSGIPGEQYFGPGTRLTVT.

The chain is built from TRBV14 and TRBJ2-2; the D is unclear. Germline V CDR1 and CDR2: SGHDN, FVKESK. The CDR3 runs 15 residues. V dropped 4 bases and J dropped 4 bases, with 13 bases sitting between them. The CDR3 loop reads CASSLSRRGTGELFF. In DNA, the CDR3 is TGTGCCAGCAGCCTCTCCCGGAGAGGCACCGGGGAGCTGTTTTTT.

The chain has TRBV20-1 and TRBJ2-3, with 7 bases matching TRBD1. This CDR3 has 15 residues. Germline-derived CDR1 and CDR2 are DFQATT and SNEGSKA (reference sequence). The V and J ends lost 0 bases and 2 bases, in that order; junction bases with no gene match: 5. The CDR3 DNA reads as TGCAGTGCTAGAGATCCCAGGGGGAACACAGATACGCAGTATTTT. Protein: CSARDPRGNTDTQYF.

Ten or more counts support this clonotype. This rearrangement joins TRBV15 to TRBJ1-5, with TRBD1 matching 7 bases. Germline V gene data show CDR1 as LNHNV and CDR2 as YYDKDF (reference sequence). This CDR3 has 16 amino acids. The J segment lost 2 bases and the V segment lost 6 bases, leaving 10 bases of the junction unmatched. This CDR3 reads CATRRDSGVGNQPQHF. The CDR3 nucleotides are TGTGCCACCAGAAGGGACAGCGGTGTGGGCAATCAGCCCCAGCATTTT.

This clonotype was seen only once. The chain joins TRBV20-1 to TRBJ2-1; TRBD1 or TRBD2 may be the D gene (5 bases each). V was pared by 6 bases and J by 0 bases, with 21 bases between. Germline V lookup: CDR1 DFQATT, CDR2 SNEGSKA (reference sequence). The CDR3 loop spans 17 amino acids. Here the CDR3 reads CSANGAFSPSSYNEQFF. The CDR3 nucleotides read TGCAGTGCAAACGGGGCCTTTTCCCCTAGCTCCTACAATGAGCAGTTCTTC.

This chain connects TRBV7-2 to TRBJ2-3, with D unclear. The CDR3 spans 14 residues. V was clipped by 5 bases and J by 6 bases, with 15 bases between them. Per the germline V gene, CDR1 is SGHTA and CDR2 is FQGNSA. Here the CDR3 reads CASSITTFGDTQYF. The CDR3 coding sequence is TGTGCCAGCAGCATAACTACGTTCGGGGATACGCAGTATTTT.

The chain joins TRBV20-1 to TRBJ1-6, with 12 bases fitting TRBD1. Germline V gene data show CDR1 as DFQATT and CDR2 as SNEGSKA (reference sequence). The CDR3 loop spans 17 amino acids. J lost 8 bases, V lost 4 bases, and 12 bases had no gene match. CDR3 nucleotides: TGCAGTGCTAAACAAAATCAGGGACAGGGGGCGTATTCACCCCTCCACTTT. Residues: CSAKQNQGQGAYSPLHF.

In regard to this clonotype: The junction shows a germline mismatch at one end, possibly a read error. The V and J genes are TRBV2 and TRBJ2-5; 7 bases are a match to TRBD1. This CDR3 spans 15 amino acids. Germline loops: CDR1 SNHLY, CDR2 FYNNEI. The chain's CDR3 is CASSPPGTAQETRYF. DNA for the CDR3: TGTGCCAGCAGTCCTCCTGGGACAGCCCAAGAGACCCGGTACTTC.

As for this clonotype: A read error may be the cause here, since a much bigger clone is one base away. This sequence joins TRBV14 and TRBJ2-1; D is possibly TRBD2 (5 bases). Germline assignment: CDR1 SGHDN and CDR2 FVKESK. There are 14 residues in the CDR3. The CDR3 bases are TGTGCCAGCAGGCCCAAAGTGAGTAGCGATGAGCAGTCCTTC. This codes for CASRPKVSSDEQSF. Full variable domain (missing parts from reference TRBV14 and TRBJ2-1): EAGVTQFPSHSVIEKGQTVTLRCDPISGHDNLYWYRRVMGKEIKFLLHFVKESKQDESGMPNNRFLAERTGGTYSTLKVQPAELEDSGVYFCASRPKVSSDEQSFGPGTRLTVL.

A note on this clonotype: A much larger clonotype is one base distant, so this may be a read error. The CDR3 ends on some other residue instead of the conserved phenylalanine or tryptophan, so this is likely a read error. This chain joins TRBV7-3 and TRBJ2-7, with 9 bases matching TRBD1. The junction had 18 bases not matched to a gene; V was cut back by 8 bases and J by 7 bases. Germline CDR1 reads SGHTA; CDR2 reads FQGTGA. The length of the CDR3 is 16 residues. The CDR3 bases are TGTGCCAGCTCACCCGGGACAGGGCTCATCCTGGGGGAGCAGTACTCC. Translation gives CASSPGTGLILGEQYS.

This chain joins TRBV21-1 and TRBJ1-2; the table's D call TRBD1 went unverified against the DNA. TRBV21-1 is an annotated pseudogene. There are 16 residues in the CDR3. The DNA of the CDR3 is TGTGCCAGCAGCCCCCGGACAGGGATCCTCAACTATGGCTACACCTTC. It encodes CASSPRTGILNYGYTF.

The rearrangement uses TRBV7-2 and TRBJ1-4; no definite D call. Germline V CDR1 and CDR2: SGHTA, FQGNSA. Trimming shortened V by 6 bases and J by 7 bases, and 12 bases separated the two germline ends. The CDR3 length is 13 residues. The CDR3: CASRGFEAEKLFF. The CDR3 DNA reads TGTGCCAGCAGAGGTTTCGAGGCTGAAAAACTGTTTTTT.